These 18 T cell receptor beta chains originate from one sample sequenced in a study of tumor and adjacent non-tumor tissue in lung cancer. The template was RNA from unsorted bulk tissue. The library came from three nested PCR rounds adapted from ARM-PCR protocols. TCRdb used MiXCR to reprocess the multiplex PCR reads, holding one entry per CDR3 protein. The sample shows over 130,000 distinct CDR3 sequences, approximately 64% of them seen only once. The sample comprised lung tumor tissue. Receptors originate from a man between 60 and 70 years old with small cell lung cancer.

For this clonotype: The junction shows a germline mismatch at one end, possibly a read error. The chain employs TRBV11-3 and TRBJ2-2, with D possibly matching TRBD2 (5 bases). This CDR3 region has 11 residues. The germline V gene has CDR1 SGHNT and CDR2 YENEEA. CDR3 nucleotide sequence: TGTGCCAGGAGCTTTCACGGGAAGCTGTTTTTT. It encodes CARSFHGKLFF.

As regards this clonotype: A much larger clone is a single base away; this may be a read error. CDR3 protein: CNAIGGTDYEQYF. In DNA, the CDR3 is TGCAATGCTATCGGGGGGACAGACTACGAGCAGTACTTC. The chain has TRBV20-1 and TRBJ2-7, with D perhaps assigned TRBD1 or TRBD2 (7 bases each). The V gene's germline CDR1 is DFQATT and CDR2 SNEGSKA (reference sequence). The length of the CDR3 is 13 residues.

CDR3 region: CASSIRGRTEAYYTF. In nucleotides, the CDR3 is TGTGCCAGCAGTATCCGCGGGCGGACAGAGGCTTACTACACCTTC. The chain uses TRBV11-2 and TRBJ1-2, with a weak D call TRBD1 (6 bases). Germline-derived CDR1 and CDR2 are SGHAT and FQNNGV. V lost 6 bases, J lost 10 bases, and 24 bases lay in between. The CDR3 spans 15 residues.

As for this clonotype: No conserved phenylalanine or tryptophan ends this CDR3, so it is likely a read error. The DNA is omitted, as the CDR3 cannot be located on it reliably, and the CDR3 follows TCRdb's listing. V and J are TRBV20-1 and TRBJ2-2; the table's TRBD2 call for D was not verified on the DNA. Germline-derived CDR1 and CDR2 are DFQATT and SNEGSKA (reference sequence). The CDR3 is 16 residues long, counting both termini. The chain's CDR3 is CSAPGSTGTSNGELFL.

The chain carries TRBV20-1 and TRBJ2-1, with D perhaps matching TRBD2 (6 bases). The CDR3 is 12 amino acids. Germline lookup yields CDR1 DFQATT and CDR2 SNEGSKA (reference sequence). The CDR3 region is CTAQTLASGQFF. The CDR3 nucleotides are TGCACTGCCCAAACGCTAGCGTCTGGGCAGTTCTTC.

This rearrangement joins TRBV20-1 to TRBJ2-3, with D unclear. The CDR3 contains 14 residues. Germline V gene lookup returns CDR1 DFQATT and CDR2 SNEGSKA (reference sequence). The V and J ends lost 1 base and 5 bases respectively, with 13 bases between them. The CDR3 spells CSARARYVGDTQYF. The DNA for the CDR3 is TGCAGTGCTAGAGCCCGGTATGTCGGAGATACGCAGTATTTT.

In its sample, this clonotype was seen many times. V is TRBV11-2 and J is TRBJ2-1; no clear D gene. Germline assignment: CDR1 SGHAT and CDR2 FQNNGV. CDR3 length: 16 residues. V was cut by 6 bases and J by 2 bases, with 17 bases left in between. The CDR3 nucleotides read TGTGCCAGCAGTCCCACCCCATCACTAACCTACAATGAGCAGTTCTTC. Translating gives CASSPTPSLTYNEQFF. Complete variable domain (other parts from reference TRBV11-2 and TRBJ2-1): EAGVAQSPRYKIIEKRQSVAFWCNPISGHATLYWYQQILGQGPKLLIQFQNNGVVDDSQLPKDRFSAERLKGVDSTLKIQPAKLEDSAVYLCASSPTPSLTYNEQFFGPGTRLTVL.

For this clonotype: The CDR3 carries no conserved terminal phenylalanine or tryptophan, so it likely arises from a read error. The chain recombines TRBV11-2 with TRBJ2-3; D ambiguous. Deletions cut 5 bases from V and 6 bases from J, with 9 bases between. This CDR3 is 12 amino acids long. Germline values: CDR1 SGHAT, CDR2 FQNNGV. CDR3 DNA sequence: TGTGCCAGCAGCCCGAACATGGATACGCAGTATCTT. It translates to CASSPNMDTQYL.

Turning to this clonotype: This could be a read error, since a much larger clone is one nucleotide away. This chain links TRBV20-1 with TRBJ2-4, with no clear D. The CDR3 spans 12 residues. The germline V gene encodes CDR1 DFQATT and CDR2 SNEGSKA (reference sequence). The CDR3 here is CSAGLSSNIEYF. In nucleotides, the CDR3 is TGCAGTGCTGGCCTATCGTCAAACATTGAGTACTTC.

The chain couples TRBV20-1 to TRBJ2-2; D not resolved. Looked up from germline, CDR1 is DFQATT and CDR2 is SNEGSKA (reference sequence). CDR3 length: 13 amino acids. The V gene lost 3 bases and the J gene lost 5 bases, with 10 bases spanning the gap. CDR3 protein: CSARLSGTGELFF. In DNA, the CDR3 is TGCAGTGCTAGGCTTAGTGGGACCGGGGAGCTGTTTTTT.

This sequence joins TRBV30 and TRBJ2-2; D may be TRBD1 (5 bases). CDR1 and CDR2 (germline): GTSNPN, SVGIG (reference sequence). Trimming cost V 5 bases and J 7 bases, with 8 bases left between them. The CDR3 length is 11 residues. DNA for the CDR3: TGTGCCTGGGGGGCCGGCGGGGAGCTGTTTTTT. This codes for CAWGAGGELFF.

To note about this clonotype: Germline is not matched at one junction end, which may reflect a read error. This chain links TRBV28 with TRBJ2-1; D perhaps matches TRBD1 (7 bases). The CDR3 length is 15 residues. Germline CDR1 reads MDHEN; CDR2 reads SYDVKM. CDR3 amino acids: CVSRGAGTNYNEQFF. The DNA of the CDR3 is TGTGTCAGCAGGGGGGCCGGGACAAATTACAATGAGCAGTTCTTC.

This rearrangement joins TRBV20-1 to TRBJ1-3; a weak D match, TRBD1 (5 bases). V was shortened by 5 bases and J by 3 bases, with 11 bases between the two germline ends. The length of the CDR3 is 13 residues. Germline loops: CDR1 DFQATT, CDR2 SNEGSKA (reference sequence). The CDR3 loop reads CSALEGYGNTIYF. The CDR3 region has the DNA TGCAGTGCTTTAGAGGGGTATGGAAACACCATATATTTT.

On this clonotype: One base away lies a much larger clone, so this may be a sequencing read error. The chain is built from TRBV10-3 and TRBJ2-1; possibly TRBD2 for D (5 bases). Trimming pared 6 bases from V and 1 base from J, leaving 13 bases between. The CDR3 extends over 15 amino acids. Germline CDR1 ENHRY, CDR2 SYGVKD. CDR3 loop: CAISRADDSYNEQFF. CDR3 coding DNA: TGTGCCATCAGCCGAGCGGATGATTCCTACAATGAGCAGTTCTTC.

This clonotype was counted a single time. The junction and the germline gene differ at one end; a read error may be behind it. This chain connects TRBV6-5 to TRBJ1-5, with 7 bases identical to TRBD1. CDR1 is MNHEY and CDR2 is SVGAGI in the germline V gene. The CDR3 consists of 14 residues. As DNA, the CDR3 is TGTGTCAGCAGACGCCGACAGGGTCGGCAGCCCCAGCATTTT. This translates into CVSRRRQGRQPQHF.

The CDR3 region has the DNA TGCAGTGCTAGTCGGAGGGACGGTGAAAAACTGTTTTTT. Translated: CSASRRDGEKLFF. This chain connects TRBV20-1 to TRBJ1-4, with D possibly matching TRBD1 (5 bases). The CDR3 runs to 13 residues. V was cut by 3 bases and J by 7 bases, with 12 bases left in between. Germline CDR1 and CDR2: DFQATT and SNEGSKA (reference sequence).

Note on this clonotype: Compared with germline, one end of the junction differs, possibly owing to a read error. This chain joins TRBV6-1 and TRBJ2-7; D is unclear. The CDR3 is 12 amino acids. From germline, CDR1 is MNHNS and CDR2 SASEGT. The CDR3 DNA sequence: TGTGCCAGCAGTGGGATAGGGTTCGAGCAGTATTTC. Its translation: CASSGIGFEQYF.

Comment on this clonotype: A much larger clone is a single base away; this may be a read error. The chain uses TRBV7-8 and TRBJ2-1; weak D call: TRBD2 (5 bases). V was cut by 5 bases and J by 9 bases, with 14 bases left in between. Germline CDR1 reads SGHVS; CDR2 reads FQNEAQ. The CDR3 spans 13 residues. In DNA form, the CDR3 reads TGTGCCAGCAGCATAGATCCCCGGGGTGAGCAGTTCTTC. Residues: CASSIDPRGEQFF.